These 26 T cell receptor beta chains share one sample of origin, sequenced in a study of T cells in Graves' hyperthyroidism and ophthalmopathy. Using RNA transcripts as the source, TCR beta CDR3 regions were amplified. HTBI primers were the set used in a first-round RT-PCR of the TCR CDR3. TCRdb processed the multiplex PCR reads anew with MiXCR; each CDR3 protein has one entry. The sample lists some 500,000 distinct CDR3 sequences; approximately 15% were seen once. The sample comprised blood. These receptor sequences come from a woman aged 18-29 years with Graves' hyperthyroidism.

This clonotype came up a few times. The rearrangement joins TRBV6-2 or TRBV6-3 to TRBJ2-3, with 10 nucleotides matching TRBD2. This CDR3 is built from 13 residues. V was pared by 5 bases and J by 6 bases, with 2 bases of the junction left unmatched. Germline values: CDR1 MNHEY, CDR2 SVGEGT. The CDR3 nucleotides read TGTGCCAGCAGTCTAGCGGGAGATGATACGCAGTATTTT. This encodes CASSLAGDDTQYF.

With respect to this clonotype: This may arise from a read error, as a much more abundant clone is one base away. The rearrangement uses TRBV6-2 or TRBV6-3 and TRBJ2-7; 13 bases are shared with TRBD2. This CDR3 region has 15 residues. Germline-derived CDR1 and CDR2 are MNHEY and SVGEGT. CDR3 region: CACSYGLAGADEQYF. Written as DNA, the CDR3 is TGTGCCTGCAGTTACGGACTAGCGGGAGCCGACGAGCAGTACTTC.

The V gene is TRBV15, the J gene TRBJ2-2, with D uncertain. The CDR3 length is 16 residues. V dropped 0 bases and J dropped 6 bases, with 14 bases sitting between them. Germline-derived CDR1 and CDR2 are LNHNV and YYDKDF (reference sequence). The CDR3 loop is CATSRDYPAGPGELFF. Written as DNA, the CDR3 is TGTGCCACCAGCAGAGATTATCCAGCAGGTCCCGGGGAGCTGTTTTTT. Looking up the rest from reference TRBV15 and TRBJ2-2 gives the full variable domain: DAMVIQNPRYQVTQFGKPVTLSCSQTLNHNVMYWYQQKSSQAPKLLFHYYDKDFNNEADTPDNFQSRRPNTSFCFLDIRSPGLGDTAMYLCATSRDYPAGPGELFFGEGSRLTVL.

On this clonotype: This may stem from a read error, because a much larger clone lies one nucleotide away. The rearrangement joins TRBV30 to TRBJ1-4, with D tentatively TRBD1 (5 bases). The CDR3 runs to 12 residues. Germline values: CDR1 GTSNPN, CDR2 SVGIG (reference sequence). Trimming removed 5 bases from V and 7 bases from J, with 11 bases in between. The CDR3 bases are TGTGCCTGGGCCTATCAGGGTGAAAAACTGTTTTTT. Translated, it gives CAWAYQGEKLFF.

V usage is TRBV6-4 and J usage is TRBJ2-3; TRBD1 is a possible D gene (5 bases). The CDR3 loop spans 14 amino acids. The V end lost 3 bases, the J end lost 3 bases, and 10 bases lay between the germline ends. From germline, CDR1 is MRHNA and CDR2 SNTAGT. CDR3 protein: CASSEGAFTDTQYF. The CDR3 nucleotides are TGTGCCAGCAGTGAAGGGGCCTTTACAGATACGCAGTATTTT.

This clonotype was detected many times. The genes are TRBV12-3 or TRBV12-4 and TRBJ2-7; 10 nucleotides agree with TRBD2. This CDR3 has 13 amino acids. J gave up 2 bases and V 5 bases, and 0 bases lay outside the gene matches. The CDR3 nucleotides read TGTGCCAGCAGTACTAGCGGGGCCTACGAGCAGTACGTC. It codes for CASSTSGAYEQYV.

This clonotype was observed many times. This rearrangement joins TRBV7-9 to TRBJ1-1; 8 bases match TRBD1. The germline gives CDR1 SEHNR, CDR2 FQNEAQ (reference sequence). The CDR3 totals 14 residues. V was clipped by 5 bases and J by 5 bases; unmatched bases: 7. The CDR3 sequence: CASSAQGDRTEAFF. The DNA for the CDR3 is TGTGCCAGCAGCGCACAGGGGGATCGGACTGAAGCTTTCTTT. Based on the CDR3 plus reference TRBV7-9 and TRBJ1-1, the full variable domain is DTGVSQNPRHKITKRGQNVTFRCDPISEHNRLYWYRQTLGQGPEFLTYFQNEAQLEKSRLLSDRFSAERPKGSFSTLEIQRTEQGDSAMYLCASSAQGDRTEAFFGQGTRLTVV.

This clonotype was seen a handful of times. The DNA for the CDR3 is TGTGCCAGCAGTGGCCCTAGTCGAGGAGGCAATCAGCCCCAGCATTTT. Its protein is CASSGPSRGGNQPQHF. The V and J genes are TRBV7-3 and TRBJ1-5; D is unclear. V gave up 6 bases and J gave up 2 bases, with 17 bases separating them. Germline V gives CDR1 SGHTA, CDR2 FQGTGA. The CDR3 sequence is 16 residues long.

Concerning this clonotype itself: A read error may be the cause here, since a much bigger clone is one base away. The rearrangement links TRBV20-1 to TRBJ2-1; TRBD2 matches at 8 bases. CDR3 length: 15 amino acids. Germline values: CDR1 DFQATT, CDR2 SNEGSKA (reference sequence). The CDR3 DNA reads as TGCAGGGCTCGACGAACTAGCGGATCCTACAATGAGCAGTTCTTC. Amino acids: CRARRTSGSYNEQFF.

This clonotype came up many times. J is TRBJ2-5 and V is TRBV2; D is unresolved. CDR1 and CDR2 (germline): SNHLY, FYNNEI. The V and J ends lost 1 base and 4 bases respectively, with 10 bases between them. The CDR3 consists of 14 residues. DNA of the CDR3: TGTGCCAGCAGTGAAGTGTGGGAAGGAGAGACCCAGTACTTC. Protein product: CASSEVWEGETQYF.

J is TRBJ1-3 and V is TRBV3-1, with unresolved D. The germline gives CDR1 LGHDT, CDR2 YNNKEL (reference sequence). Trimming pared 0 bases from V and 3 bases from J, leaving 9 bases between. This CDR3 comprises 15 residues. The CDR3 loop is CASSQDIVRGNTIYF. The CDR3 DNA sequence: TGTGCCAGCAGCCAAGATATAGTACGTGGAAACACCATATATTTT.

This clonotype has ten or more counts. V is TRBV12-5 and J is TRBJ2-1; 7 bases map to TRBD1. The CDR3 loop spans 17 amino acids. The V gene end was trimmed by 1 base and the J gene end by 2 bases; junction bases not matched to a gene: 8. Germline CDR1 LGHNT, CDR2 FRNRAP. CDR3 loop: CASGLAERDRAYNEQFF. The CDR3 region has the DNA TGTGCTAGTGGTTTGGCTGAGAGGGACAGAGCCTACAATGAGCAGTTCTTC.

The chain has TRBV7-3 and TRBJ2-1; D may correspond to TRBD1 or TRBD2 (5 bases each). Germline loops: CDR1 SGHTA, CDR2 FQGTGA. V lost 0 bases and J 14 bases, leaving 20 bases between the germline ends. The CDR3 extends over 15 amino acids. The CDR3 is CASSLTTGTPREKFF. The CDR3 DNA is TGTGCCAGCAGCTTAACCACCGGGACCCCGAGGGAGAAGTTCTTC.

This clonotype was picked up many times. The chain combines TRBV11-2 with TRBJ2-7; D is unclear. This CDR3 has 16 residues. With 5 bases removed from V and 0 bases from J, the gap between germline ends came to 17 bases. Germline V lookup: CDR1 SGHAT, CDR2 FQNNGV. The CDR3 spells CASSPFPKMSSYEQYF. DNA of the CDR3: TGTGCCAGCAGCCCCTTCCCGAAGATGAGCTCCTACGAGCAGTACTTC. Full variable domain (missing parts from reference TRBV11-2 and TRBJ2-7): EAGVAQSPRYKIIEKRQSVAFWCNPISGHATLYWYQQILGQGPKLLIQFQNNGVVDDSQLPKDRFSAERLKGVDSTLKIQPAKLEDSAVYLCASSPFPKMSSYEQYFGPGTRLTVT.

This clonotype was counted at least ten times. V and J are TRBV28 and TRBJ1-1; D is uncertain. V was shortened by 10 bases and J by 0 bases, with 12 bases between the two germline ends. Germline values: CDR1 MDHEN, CDR2 SYDVKM. The length of the CDR3 is 13 residues. This CDR3 is CATMDYLNTEAFF. The CDR3, as DNA: TGTGCCACGATGGACTACCTGAACACTGAAGCTTTCTTT.

This clonotype was recorded many times. The chain combines TRBV3-1 with TRBJ1-2, with TRBD1 matching over 8 bases. The CDR3 sequence is 14 residues long. The junction had 7 bases not matched to a gene; V was cut back by 4 bases and J by 6 bases. CDR1 and CDR2 (germline): LGHDT, YNNKEL (reference sequence). CDR3 sequence reads: CASSRLDREHGYTF. The CDR3, as DNA: TGTGCCAGCAGCCGCCTGGACAGGGAGCATGGCTACACCTTC. Together with reference TRBV3-1 and TRBJ1-2, the CDR3 gives the full variable domain: DTAVSQTPKYLVTQMGNDKSIKCEQNLGHDTMYWYKQDSKKFLKIMFSYNNKELIINETVPNRFSPKSPDKAHLNLHINSLELGDSAVYFCASSRLDREHGYTFGSGTRLTVV.

Many counts were recorded for this clonotype. This chain links TRBV29-1 with TRBJ1-1, with 8 nucleotides matching TRBD1. Germline V gives CDR1 SQVTM, CDR2 ANQGSEA. The CDR3 has 13 amino acids. Trimming took 5 bases from V and 3 from J; bases not matched to a gene: 5. The CDR3 sequence: CSVRATGDTEAFF. The DNA of the CDR3 is TGCAGCGTTCGTGCGACAGGGGACACTGAAGCTTTCTTT.

The rearrangement links TRBV19 to TRBJ1-2; 10 bases match TRBD1. The CDR3 has 13 residues. Germline trimming cut 8 bases from V and 6 bases from J; bases unmatched to any gene: 6. Germline V gene data show CDR1 as LNHDA and CDR2 as SQIVND (reference sequence). CDR3 loop: CASRYDRGHGYTF. CDR3 sequence (DNA): TGTGCCAGTCGATACGACAGGGGGCATGGCTACACCTTC. The whole variable domain, filled in from reference TRBV19 and TRBJ1-2, reads DGGITQSPKYLFRKEGQNVTLSCEQNLNHDAMYWYRQDPGQGLRLIYYSQIVNDFQKGDIAEGYSVSREKKESFPLTVTSAQKNPTAFYLCASRYDRGHGYTFGSGTRLTVV.

The chain joins TRBV5-1 to TRBJ1-4; no firm D call. The CDR3 consists of 16 residues. Trimming stripped 4 bases from V and 8 bases from J, with 21 bases between. Per germline, CDR1 SGHRS and CDR2 YFSETQ. The CDR3, as DNA: TGCGCCAGCAGCATCTCAGACCCCGGTGGTGGGGAAAAACTGTTTTTT. It is translated as CASSISDPGGGEKLFF.

This clonotype has a count of ten or more. This chain joins TRBV5-5 and TRBJ2-5; perhaps TRBD2 as D (6 bases). Germline V gene sequence: CDR1 SGHKS, CDR2 YYEKEE (reference sequence). The CDR3 contains 13 residues. Trimming shortened V by 7 bases and J by 2 bases, and 12 bases separated the two germline ends. CDR3 sequence (DNA): TGTGCCAGCGGCGGGGTTTCGCAAGAGACCCAGTACTTC. The encoded protein is CASGGVSQETQYF.

In its sample, this clonotype was seen many times. The J gene is TRBJ1-5, the V gene TRBV6-1; D is undetermined. The germline V gene has CDR1 MNHNS and CDR2 SASEGT. Trimming cost V 5 bases and J 6 bases, with 11 bases left between them. The CDR3 sequence is 13 residues long. This chain's CDR3 is CASSLWVGQPQHF. CDR3 DNA sequence: TGTGCCAGCAGTCTGTGGGTGGGTCAGCCCCAGCATTTT.

This clonotype was recorded many times. For the CDR3, the DNA is TGTGCCAGCAGTTTAACCGGAGGAGCTTTCTTT. Translating it yields CASSLTGGAFF. The chain recombines TRBV12-3 or TRBV12-4 with TRBJ1-1; the D is unclear. V was cut by 2 bases and J by 10 bases, with 8 bases left in between. The CDR3 length is 11 residues.

The chain employs TRBV12-3 or TRBV12-4 and TRBJ2-2, with D perhaps TRBD1 or TRBD2 (5 bases each). The CDR3 is 12 amino acids. With 8 bases removed from V and 8 bases from J, the gap between germline ends came to 12 bases. CDR3 in DNA: TGTGCCAGCGTCCTGGGGGTAGGGGAGCTGTTTTTT. It specifies CASVLGVGELFF.

This clonotype was picked up many times. The chain links TRBV30 to TRBJ1-6; D unclear. The CDR3 covers 11 residues. The V gene's germline CDR1 is GTSNPN and CDR2 SVGIG (reference sequence). V lost 3 bases and J lost 5, with 2 bases in between. The CDR3 bases are TGTGCCTGGAGCGATAATTCACCCCTCCACTTT. Translated: CAWSDNSPLHF. The variable domain in full, with the rest retrieved from reference TRBV30 and TRBJ1-6, is SQTIHQWPATLVQPVGSPLSLECTVEGTSNPNLYWYRQAAGRGLQLLFYSVGIGQISSEVPQNLSASRPQDRQFILSSKKLLLSDSGFYLCAWSDNSPLHFGNGTRLTVT.

The table lists this clonotype with many counts. The DNA of the CDR3 is TGTGCCAGCAGCCCTACAGGGTATTACGAGCAGTACGTC. Protein sequence: CASSPTGYYEQYV. The rearrangement joins TRBV7-9 to TRBJ2-7; the D gene is possibly TRBD1 (6 bases). V shed 5 bases and J shed 4 bases, with 12 bases lying between them. This CDR3 is 13 amino acids long. CDR1 is SEHNR and CDR2 is FQNEAQ in the germline V gene (reference sequence).

The chain joins TRBV10-1 to TRBJ2-7; no reliable D call. The V gene lost 0 bases and the J gene lost 0 bases, with 9 bases spanning the gap. CDR1 is WNHNN, CDR2 SYGVQD, per germline (reference sequence). This CDR3 is 15 amino acids long. This chain's CDR3 is CASSESTSLSYEQYF. CDR3 nucleotides: TGCGCCAGCAGTGAGTCTACCTCACTCTCCTACGAGCAGTACTTC.